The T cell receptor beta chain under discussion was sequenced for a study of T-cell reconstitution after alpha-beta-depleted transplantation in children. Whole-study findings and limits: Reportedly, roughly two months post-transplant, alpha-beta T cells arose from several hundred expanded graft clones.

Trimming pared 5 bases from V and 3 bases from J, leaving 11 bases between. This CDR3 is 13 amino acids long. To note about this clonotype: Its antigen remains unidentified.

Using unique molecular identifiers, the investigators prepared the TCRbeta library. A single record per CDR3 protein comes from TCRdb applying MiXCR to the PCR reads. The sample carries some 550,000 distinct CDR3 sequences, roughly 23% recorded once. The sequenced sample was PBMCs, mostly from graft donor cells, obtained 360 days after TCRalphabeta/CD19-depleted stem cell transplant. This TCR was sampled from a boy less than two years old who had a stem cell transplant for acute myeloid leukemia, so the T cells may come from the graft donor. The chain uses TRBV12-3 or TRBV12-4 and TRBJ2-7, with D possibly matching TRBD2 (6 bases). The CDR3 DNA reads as TGTGCCAGCAGTGGAGGGACTTACTACGAGCAGTACTTC. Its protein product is CASSGGTYYEQYF.